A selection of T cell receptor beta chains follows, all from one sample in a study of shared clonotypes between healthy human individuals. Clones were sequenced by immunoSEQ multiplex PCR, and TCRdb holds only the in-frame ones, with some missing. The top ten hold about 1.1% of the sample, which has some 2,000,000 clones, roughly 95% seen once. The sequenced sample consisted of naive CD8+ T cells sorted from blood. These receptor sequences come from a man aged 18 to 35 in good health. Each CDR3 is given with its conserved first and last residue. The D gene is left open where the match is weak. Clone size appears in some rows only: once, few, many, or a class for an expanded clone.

DNA: TGTGCCAGCAGCTTGTCATTTGGGCGTCATACAGGAGGTACGCAGTATTTT; CDR3: CASSLSFGRHTGGTQYF; size: -; D: -; V: TRBV7-9; J: TRBJ2-3
DNA: TGTGCCAGCAGTTTAGTCGGGACAGGGGGCAACGGCTACACCTTC; CDR3: CASSLVGTGGNGYTF; size: -; D: TRBD1; V: TRBV27; J: TRBJ1-2
DNA: TGTGCCAGCAGTGAAGCGCTGGGAGCTGAAGCTTTCTTT; CDR3: CASSEALGAEAFF; size: -; D: -; V: TRBV2; J: TRBJ1-1
DNA: TGTGCCAGCAGTGAGATGGACAGGGGGCCCACCGGGGAGCTGTTTTTT; CDR3: CASSEMDRGPTGELFF; size: -; D: TRBD1; V: TRBV6-1; J: TRBJ2-2
DNA: TGTGCCAGCAGCTTAGGTGGGGACCGCTCACTCCCAGCAGAAGGGACCCAGTACTTC; CDR3: CASSLGGDRSLPAEGTQYF; size: -; D: -; V: TRBV11-3; J: TRBJ2-5
DNA: TGTGCCAGCAGTGGGAGGGCGACAGCGTTTATGGGCGAGCAGTACTTC; CDR3: CASSGRATAFMGEQYF; size: few; D: -; V: TRBV25-1; J: TRBJ2-7
DNA: TGTGCCAGTAGTATAGCGCTGGATGAGCAGTTCTTC; CDR3: CASSIALDEQFF; size: once; D: -; V: TRBV19; J: TRBJ2-1
DNA: TGTGCCAGCAGCTCGCAGACCAGGGGCCTCTACGAGCAGTACTTC; CDR3: CASSSQTRGLYEQYF; size: -; D: -; V: TRBV5-8; J: TRBJ2-7
DNA: TGTGCCTGGAGTGTAGCTGAGGGGGTCCTACAGAATTCACCCCTCCACTTT; CDR3: CAWSVAEGVLQNSPLHF; size: -; D: -; V: TRBV30; J: TRBJ1-6
DNA: TGCGCCAGCAGTGAGTCGGACTGGGGAGGAAACACCATATATTTT; CDR3: CASSESDWGGNTIYF; size: -; D: -; V: TRBV10-2; J: TRBJ1-3
DNA: TGTGCCAGCAGCCCGCGCGGCTACAATGAGCAGTTCTTC; CDR3: CASSPRGYNEQFF; size: -; D: -; V: TRBV11-3; J: TRBJ2-1
DNA: TGTGCCATCAGTGAAGGGGAGGATTGGTCCCAGCATTTT; CDR3: CAISEGEDWSQHF; size: -; D: -; V: TRBV10-3; J: TRBJ1-5
DNA: TGTGCGAGCAGCTTAGAGGGCAGCGAGACCTACGAGCAGTACTTC; CDR3: CASSLEGSETYEQYF; size: -; D: -; V: TRBV13; J: TRBJ2-7
DNA: TGTGCCAGCAGCTTGGACGGAGATAACTATGGCTACACCTTC; CDR3: CASSLDGDNYGYTF; size: once; D: -; V: TRBV7-9; J: TRBJ1-2
DNA: TGTGCCAGCAGCCCCGGGACAGGCTTGCGGCAGTACTTC; CDR3: CASSPGTGLRQYF; size: -; D: TRBD1; V: TRBV27; J: TRBJ2-7
DNA: TGTGCCAGCAGCTCCGGGACACCCGACACCTTC; CDR3: CASSSGTPDTF; size: -; D: -; V: TRBV6-1; J: TRBJ1-2
DNA: TGTGCCAGCTCCGGGGACAGCTCCTACGAGCAGTACTTC; CDR3: CASSGDSSYEQYF; size: -; D: TRBD1; V: TRBV18; J: TRBJ2-7
DNA: TGCGCCAGCAGCTTGGAAGGCGGGGTGGAGACCCAGTACTTC; CDR3: CASSLEGGVETQYF; size: -; D: -; V: TRBV5-1; J: TRBJ2-5
DNA: TGTGCCAGCAGGTCGTGGGTCACAGATACGCAGTATTTT; CDR3: CASRSWVTDTQYF; size: -; D: -; V: TRBV6-5; J: TRBJ2-3
DNA: TGTGCCAGCAGCCTCCAGGCGGGAAGCGGTGAAGCTTTCTTT; CDR3: CASSLQAGSGEAFF; size: -; D: -; V: TRBV9; J: TRBJ1-1
DNA: TGTGCCAGCAGAGGAGGCAGGGTCGTTCTGGAGACCCAGTACTTC; CDR3: CASRGGRVVLETQYF; size: -; D: -; V: TRBV6-1; J: TRBJ2-5
DNA: TGTGCCAGCAGCACGGGACACTACTACGAGCAGTACTTC; CDR3: CASSTGHYYEQYF; size: -; D: -; V: TRBV5-6; J: TRBJ2-7
DNA: TGCGCCAGCAGCTGGCCGGGACTACACAACACCGGGGAGCTGTTTTTT; CDR3: CASSWPGLHNTGELFF; size: -; D: TRBD2; V: TRBV5-1; J: TRBJ2-2
DNA: TGCGCCAGCAGCCCCTACCCCCAGGGCTCCTACGAGCAGTACTTC; CDR3: CASSPYPQGSYEQYF; size: -; D: -; V: TRBV4-3; J: TRBJ2-7
DNA: TGTGCCACCAGCAGCCTACTAGCGTCGGACACCGGGGAGCTGTTTTTT; CDR3: CATSSLLASDTGELFF; size: few; D: TRBD2; V: TRBV15; J: TRBJ2-2
DNA: TGTGCCAGCAGTGACAGGGGTTGGGGCACTGAAGCTTTCTTT; CDR3: CASSDRGWGTEAFF; size: -; D: TRBD1; V: TRBV27; J: TRBJ1-1
DNA: TGTGCCAGCAGCTTGGTAGGGGGCAGCGAGGGCGAGACCCAGTACTTC; CDR3: CASSLVGGSEGETQYF; size: -; D: TRBD1; V: TRBV5-4; J: TRBJ2-5
DNA: TGTGCCAGCAGTCCCTCCAACCCTGGTTGGTTCCCCCGCCGGTTCTTC; CDR3: CASSPSNPGWFPRRFF; size: -; D: -; V: TRBV27; J: TRBJ2-1
DNA: TGCGCCAGCAGCCAAGGGGTCGGCTATGGCTACACCTTC; CDR3: CASSQGVGYGYTF; size: -; D: -; V: TRBV4-1; J: TRBJ1-2
DNA: TGTGCCAGCAGCGCGGGAGCGGCGGAAAACATTCAGTACTTC; CDR3: CASSAGAAENIQYF; size: -; D: TRBD2; V: TRBV5-6; J: TRBJ2-4
DNA: TGTGCCACCAGCACACTAGCGGCGTTAGGAAATGAGCAGTTCTTC; CDR3: CATSTLAALGNEQFF; size: -; D: TRBD2; V: TRBV15; J: TRBJ2-1
DNA: TGTGCCAGCAGTGAAGTCCAGCGGGCCTTCCAAGAGACCCAGTACTTC; CDR3: CASSEVQRAFQETQYF; size: once; D: -; V: TRBV2; J: TRBJ2-5
DNA: TGCGCCAGCAGCCAAGTCCAAGAGGGGGAGCAGTACTTC; CDR3: CASSQVQEGEQYF; size: -; D: -; V: TRBV4-1; J: TRBJ2-7
DNA: TGTGCCAGCAGTTTGCAGGGGGGATATGGCTACACCTTC; CDR3: CASSLQGGYGYTF; size: -; D: TRBD1; V: TRBV28; J: TRBJ1-2
DNA: TGTGCCAGCTCACCAGAGGCGGGCTACTATGGCTACACCTTC; CDR3: CASSPEAGYYGYTF; size: -; D: -; V: TRBV18; J: TRBJ1-2
DNA: TGTGCCAGCAGCCAAGGCCCGGGACTTGACTACGAGCAGTACTTC; CDR3: CASSQGPGLDYEQYF; size: once; D: -; V: TRBV7-8; J: TRBJ2-7
DNA: TGTGCCAGCAGCTTGGGCTCTGGGGCCAACGTCCTGACTTTC; CDR3: CASSLGSGANVLTF; size: -; D: -; V: TRBV5-6; J: TRBJ2-6
DNA: TGTGCCAGCAGCTTACCGATCGGGACAGGGGATTCAGATACGCAGTATTTT; CDR3: CASSLPIGTGDSDTQYF; size: -; D: TRBD1; V: TRBV7-9; J: TRBJ2-3
DNA: TGTGCCAGCAGTTTGACAGGGGATCGAGAGACCCAGTACTTC; CDR3: CASSLTGDRETQYF; size: -; D: TRBD1; V: TRBV27; J: TRBJ2-5
DNA: TGCGCCAGCAGCCAGGGTGGGGGTTTTGAAGCTTTCTTT; CDR3: CASSQGGGFEAFF; size: -; D: -; V: TRBV4-3; J: TRBJ1-1
DNA: TGCGCCAGCAGCCAAGAAGGGAGTGCAGCGGGAGGCCCCTACAATGAGCAGTTCTTC; CDR3: CASSQEGSAAGGPYNEQFF; size: -; D: TRBD2; V: TRBV4-1; J: TRBJ2-1
DNA: TGTGCCAGCAGTGATGTTGGGGGAGGAGATACGCAGTATTTT; CDR3: CASSDVGGGDTQYF; size: -; D: -; V: TRBV2; J: TRBJ2-3
DNA: TGTGCCAGCACTACCCCACCCTGGGGAGGCGGGGAGCTGTTTTTT; CDR3: CASTTPPWGGGELFF; size: few; D: -; V: TRBV6-5; J: TRBJ2-2
DNA: TGTGCCAGCAGTTTTTTTGGGACTGAAGCTTTCTTT; CDR3: CASSFFGTEAFF; size: -; D: -; V: TRBV28; J: TRBJ1-1
DNA: TGTGCCAGCAGTTTATGGCCGGGGGAGGAGCAGTACTTC; CDR3: CASSLWPGEEQYF; size: -; D: -; V: TRBV27; J: TRBJ2-7
DNA: TGTGCCAGCAGTTTATTTCAGAGAGGGGCTGAGCAGTTCTTC; CDR3: CASSLFQRGAEQFF; size: -; D: -; V: TRBV27; J: TRBJ2-1
DNA: TGTGCCAGCAGCCAATTCGTACTCTTAGACACGCCCGGGGACACTGAAGCTTTCTTT; CDR3: CASSQFVLLDTPGDTEAFF; size: -; D: -; V: TRBV14; J: TRBJ1-1
DNA: TGTGCCATCAGGGAAGCCTTGGGCGTCGAGCAGTACTTC; CDR3: CAIREALGVEQYF; size: -; D: -; V: TRBV10-3; J: TRBJ2-7
DNA: TGTGCCAGCAGTCCTCTGACGGCGGGACGGTCCTATAATTCACCCCTCCACTTT; CDR3: CASSPLTAGRSYNSPLHF; size: -; D: -; V: TRBV27; J: TRBJ1-6
DNA: TGTGCCAGCAGCGTAGTTGGTAGCGAAGAGACCCAGTACTTC; CDR3: CASSVVGSEETQYF; size: -; D: -; V: TRBV9; J: TRBJ2-5
DNA: TGTGCCAGTATGAATCCGGGCGGGAGCGGGGGAGATACGCAGTATTTT; CDR3: CASMNPGGSGGDTQYF; size: -; D: TRBD2; V: TRBV19; J: TRBJ2-3
DNA: TGTGCCGCTGGGACTAGCGCAACAGATACGCAGTATTTT; CDR3: CAAGTSATDTQYF; size: -; D: TRBD2; V: TRBV19; J: TRBJ2-3